The 31 T cell receptor beta chains presented below share a single source sample, sequenced in a study of blood T cell repertoires in COVID-19. Sequencing was performed with immunoSEQ multiplex PCR; in TCRdb, only in-frame clones are kept and a portion is missing. The table has about 130,000 clones, about 70% seen once. The material sequenced was peripheral blood. The receptor source for this set is a man between 60 and 75 years old with acute or convalescent COVID-19.

The chain is built from TRBV6-5 and TRBJ2-7; D is perhaps TRBD2 (6 bases). Trimming pared 5 bases from V and 2 bases from J, leaving 13 bases between. CDR1 and CDR2 from the germline V gene are MNHEY and SVGAGI. This CDR3 spans 14 amino acids. CDR3 sequence (DNA): TGTGCCAGCAGTAAGATTAGCGGCACCTACGAGCAGTACTTC. Translation: CASSKISGTYEQYF.

This chain joins TRBV7-8 and TRBJ1-5; 10 bases are a match to TRBD1. Germline CDR1 SGHVS, CDR2 FQNEAQ. CDR3 length: 16 amino acids. V lost 2 bases and J lost 2; bases outside the gene matches: 3. DNA of the CDR3: TGTGCCAGCAGCTTAAGAGGGACAGGGGGCAATCAGCCCCAGCATTTT. It yields the protein CASSLRGTGGNQPQHF.

The chain joins TRBV5-4 to TRBJ2-1; 7 bases fit TRBD2. This CDR3 contains 16 residues. Trimming took 4 bases from V and 0 from J; bases not matched to a gene: 7. Per the germline V gene, CDR1 is SGHNT and CDR2 is YYREEE (reference sequence). This CDR3 reads CASSREGTRSYNEQFF. CDR3 bases: TGTGCCAGCAGCAGGGAGGGGACTCGCTCCTACAATGAGCAGTTCTTC.

CDR3 coding DNA: TGTGCCAGCAGCCAGGGGGGGCGGACACCCTACGAGCAGTACTTC. Its protein product is CASSQGGRTPYEQYF. J is TRBJ2-7 and V is TRBV4-2; D perhaps matches TRBD2 (7 bases). Germline CDR1 LGHNA, CDR2 YNFKEQ. This CDR3 region has 15 residues. The V end was cut by 3 bases, the J end by 2 bases, with 14 bases between.

V is TRBV7-9 and J is TRBJ2-1, with D perhaps matching TRBD2 (5 bases). Trimming cost V 2 bases and J 7 bases, with 6 bases left between them. The CDR3 totals 12 residues. The germline CDR1 and CDR2 sequences are SEHNR and FQNEAQ (reference sequence). DNA of the CDR3: TGTGCCAGCAGCTTACGGGGTAATGAGCAGTTCTTC. Amino acids: CASSLRGNEQFF.

The chain employs TRBV7-7 and TRBJ2-5, with 9 positions matching TRBD2. Germline V gene lookup returns CDR1 SSHAT and CDR2 FNYEAQ (reference sequence). Unmatched junction bases numbered 10, after V lost 0 bases and J lost 5 bases. The CDR3 sequence is 17 residues long. The CDR3, as DNA: TGTGCCAGCAGCTTAGCGCCAGGCGGGAGGGCGGGGGAGACCCAGTACTTC. Its protein product is CASSLAPGGRAGETQYF.

The chain carries TRBV11-3 and TRBJ2-1, with 7 bases lining up with TRBD2. J gave up 9 bases and V 4 bases, and 3 bases lay outside the gene matches. The CDR3 totals 12 residues. The germline gives CDR1 SGHNT, CDR2 YENEEA. The CDR3 here is CASSSAGREQFF. CDR3 sequence (DNA): TGTGCCAGCAGCTCAGCGGGACGTGAGCAGTTCTTC.

This clone was counted between two and nine times. The chain carries TRBV12-5 and TRBJ2-5; TRBD1 matches at 8 bases. CDR3 size: 13 residues. The germline V gene has CDR1 LGHNT and CDR2 FRNRAP. The ends lost 5 bases at V and 5 bases at J; junction bases unmatched: 4. The chain's CDR3 is CASGGQGAETQYF. CDR3 DNA sequence: TGTGCTAGTGGTGGACAGGGTGCGGAGACCCAGTACTTC.

The V call is TRBV2, the J call TRBJ2-3; no clear D gene. This CDR3 is built from 14 residues. Trimming cost V 7 bases and J 6 bases, with 17 bases left between them. Germline V gene data show CDR1 as SNHLY and CDR2 as FYNNEI. Here the CDR3 DNA reads TGTGCCAGCAAATCGGTGCCGAGTAGCGATACGCAGTATTTT. It translates to CASKSVPSSDTQYF.

This rearrangement joins TRBV11-2 to TRBJ1-4, with D unresolved. V was clipped by 5 bases and J by 8 bases, with 24 bases between them. Germline CDR1 and CDR2: SGHAT and FQNNGV. The CDR3 consists of 17 residues. CDR3 amino acids: CASSLDPFRLEREKLFF. The CDR3, as DNA: TGTGCCAGCAGCCTCGATCCCTTTCGACTCGAGAGGGAAAAACTGTTTTTT.

J is TRBJ2-1 and V is TRBV6-6; D might be TRBD2 (6 bases). CDR3 size: 14 residues. Trimming removed 7 bases from V and 8 bases from J, with 18 bases in between. From germline, CDR1 is MNHNY and CDR2 SVGAGI (reference sequence). CDR3 DNA sequence: TGTGCCAGCATCTCTGAACGGGGGTCCCATGAGCAGTTCTTC. Its translation is CASISERGSHEQFF.

V usage is TRBV29-1 and J usage is TRBJ1-2; unclear D gene. This CDR3 comprises 8 residues. The V gene's germline CDR1 is SQVTM and CDR2 ANQGSEA. The CDR3 DNA reads TGCGGAGGCGACGACTACACCTTC. Its protein is CGGDDYTF.

Comment on this clone: The same CDR3 can be traced to other DNA sequences in this sample. The chain couples TRBV7-2 to TRBJ2-1; D might be TRBD1 (5 bases). This CDR3 has 15 residues. Per the germline V gene, CDR1 is SGHTA and CDR2 is FQGNSA. Trimming took off 0 bases at V and 2 bases at J, with 8 bases between the two ends. CDR3 sequence (DNA): TGTGCCAGCAGCTTAGCCCAGGGCACCTACAATGAGCAGTTCTTC. Translating it yields CASSLAQGTYNEQFF.

This chain links TRBV7-3 with TRBJ2-6; possibly TRBD2 for D (6 bases). Between the trimmed V and J ends, which lost 0 bases and 0 bases, there was a span of 15 bases. This CDR3 has 19 amino acids. Germline loops: CDR1 SGHTA, CDR2 FQGTGA. The CDR3 here is CASSLTGVDYISGANVLTF. For the CDR3, the DNA is TGTGCCAGCAGCTTAACGGGTGTGGACTATATCTCTGGGGCCAACGTCCTGACTTTC.

The chain combines TRBV5-1 with TRBJ1-5, with 7 bases aligning to TRBD1. The V gene end was trimmed by 1 base and the J gene end by 6 bases; junction bases not matched to a gene: 4. There are 14 residues in the CDR3. Germline lookup yields CDR1 SGHRS and CDR2 YFSETQ. The DNA of the CDR3 is TGCGCCAGCAGCTTGAGACAGGGTGGTCAGCCCCAGCATTTT. Translated, it gives CASSLRQGGQPQHF.

V and J are TRBV5-1 and TRBJ2-3; TRBD2 matches at 7 bases. Germline V gene data show CDR1 as SGHRS and CDR2 as YFSETQ. The V segment lost 0 bases and the J segment 0 bases; nucleotides outside the gene matches: 4. The length of the CDR3 is 16 residues. CDR3 bases: TGCGCCAGCAGCTTGGGGGGGACTACTAGCACAGATACGCAGTATTTT. Protein product: CASSLGGTTSTDTQYF.

This chain connects TRBV7-8 to TRBJ1-1; D not resolved. The V gene's germline CDR1 is SGHVS and CDR2 FQNEAQ. Trimming took off 11 bases at V and 4 bases at J, with 17 bases between the two ends. CDR3 length equals 13 residues. Here the CDR3 DNA reads TGTGCCGGATCCCCGCAGGTAGGCACTGAAGCTTTCTTT. Protein sequence: CAGSPQVGTEAFF.

The chain employs TRBV30 and TRBJ1-1, with D possibly TRBD1 on 6 matching bases. The CDR3 loop spans 12 amino acids. Germline CDR1 is GTSNPN and CDR2 is SVGIG (reference sequence). The ends were cut back, 5 bases at V and 0 bases at J, with 7 bases in the middle. CDR3 loop: CAWGQMNTEAFF. The CDR3 bases are TGTGCCTGGGGACAGATGAACACTGAAGCTTTCTTT. The entire variable domain, with the rest obtained from reference TRBV30 and TRBJ1-1, is as follows: SQTIHQWPATLVQPVGSPLSLECTVEGTSNPNLYWYRQAAGRGLQLLFYSVGIGQISSEVPQNLSASRPQDRQFILSSKKLLLSDSGFYLCAWGQMNTEAFFGQGTRLTVV.

The table lists this clone with a count of one. One end of the junction varies from germline; a read error may be responsible. The J gene is TRBJ2-5, the V gene TRBV6-1, with 9 bases matching TRBD1. CDR1 MNHNS and CDR2 SASEGT come from the germline V gene. The CDR3 length is 19 residues. Written as DNA, the CDR3 is TGTGTCAGCAGTGCGCCGTTCCGGGACAGGGAGGCCAAGCGGAAGACCCAGTACTTC. Amino acid sequence: CVSSAPFRDREAKRKTQYF.

The chain employs TRBV28 and TRBJ2-3; 8 bases fit TRBD1. This CDR3 contains 14 residues. The germline V gene encodes CDR1 MDHEN and CDR2 SYDVKM. J gave up 4 bases and V 5 bases, and 5 bases lay outside the gene matches. CDR3: CASSTGQGADTQYF. In DNA form, the CDR3 reads TGTGCCAGCAGTACCGGACAGGGCGCAGATACGCAGTATTTT.

The chain is built from TRBV27 and TRBJ2-7; the match to TRBD2 covers 14 bases. Trimming removed 4 bases from V and 5 bases from J; junction bases left unmatched: 4. From germline, CDR1 is MNHEY and CDR2 SMNVEV (reference sequence). There are 15 residues in the CDR3. CDR3 protein: CASSSGTSGRNEQYF. The CDR3 DNA sequence: TGTGCCAGCAGTTCGGGGACTAGCGGGAGAAACGAGCAGTACTTC.

The chain links TRBV7-9 to TRBJ2-3; perhaps TRBD1 as D (5 bases). CDR1 is SEHNR and CDR2 is FQNEAQ in the germline V gene (reference sequence). Deletions cut 2 bases from V and 7 bases from J, with 10 bases between. This CDR3 is built from 13 residues. CDR3 protein: CASSLTQGNTQYF. CDR3 coding DNA: TGTGCCAGCAGCTTAACCCAGGGAAATACGCAGTATTTT.

J is TRBJ2-2 and V is TRBV2; 10 bases align to TRBD2. This CDR3 region has 16 residues. Germline loops: CDR1 SNHLY, CDR2 FYNNEI. Trimming took 6 bases from V and 1 from J; bases not matched to a gene: 5. The CDR3 DNA follows: TGTGCCAGCAGCCCCCGGACTAGCGGGAACACCGGGGAGCTGTTTTTT. Protein: CASSPRTSGNTGELFF.

The chain employs TRBV6-5 and TRBJ2-2; the match to TRBD1 covers 11 bases. Germline V gene data show CDR1 as MNHEY and CDR2 as SVGAGI. V lost 6 bases to trimming and J lost 6 bases; unmatched junction nucleotides: 6. The CDR3 totals 15 residues. The CDR3 protein is CASRGTGGKAGELFF. The CDR3 nucleotides read TGTGCCAGCAGAGGGACAGGGGGAAAGGCCGGGGAGCTGTTTTTT.

V is TRBV15 and J is TRBJ2-7; TRBD1 matches at 9 bases. With V trimmed by 2 bases and J by 1 base, 6 bases remained unmatched. The germline gives CDR1 LNHNV, CDR2 YYDKDF (reference sequence). CDR3 size: 16 residues. CDR3 nucleotide sequence: TGTGCCACCAGCAGACCGCCGGGACAGGGATCCTACGAGCAGTACTTC. Residues: CATSRPPGQGSYEQYF. Full variable domain (outside the CDR3, taken from reference TRBV15 and TRBJ2-7): DAMVIQNPRYQVTQFGKPVTLSCSQTLNHNVMYWYQQKSSQAPKLLFHYYDKDFNNEADTPDNFQSRRPNTSFCFLDIRSPGLGDTAMYLCATSRPPGQGSYEQYFGPGTRLTVT.

Details on this clone: Other DNA sequences within the sample encode an identical CDR3. This chain connects TRBV11-2 to TRBJ1-1; D unresolved. V lost 1 base and J lost 9, with 6 bases in between. CDR1 is SGHAT, CDR2 FQNNGV, per germline. The CDR3 loop spans 11 amino acids. The CDR3 loop is CASSLGQKAFF. The CDR3 DNA is TGTGCCAGCAGCTTAGGACAAAAAGCTTTCTTT.

The chain links TRBV10-2 to TRBJ1-1; D gene unclear. CDR1 WSHSY and CDR2 SAAADI come from the germline V gene. V was shortened by 7 bases and J by 2 bases, with 14 bases between the two germline ends. CDR3 length equals 14 residues. Written as DNA, the CDR3 is TGCGCCAGCATCTATGCGAGTAGTAACACTGAAGCTTTCTTT. Amino acids: CASIYASSNTEAFF.

This chain links TRBV4-1 with TRBJ2-3, with 9 bases lining up with TRBD2. CDR3 length: 18 amino acids. The V and J ends lost 5 bases and 0 bases, in that order; junction bases with no gene match: 12. Germline CDR1 MGHRA, CDR2 YSYEKL. Written as DNA, the CDR3 is TGCGCCAGCAGCAACCGGGCTAGCGGGGCGCTGAGCACAGATACGCAGTATTTT. This gives the protein CASSNRASGALSTDTQYF.

The chain joins TRBV30 to TRBJ2-2, with 11 positions matching TRBD2. The germline V gene has CDR1 GTSNPN and CDR2 SVGIG (reference sequence). The CDR3 has 15 residues. Trimming took 3 bases from V and 2 from J; bases not matched to a gene: 2. This CDR3 reads CAWRTSGANTGELFF. CDR3 nucleotides: TGTGCCTGGAGGACTAGCGGGGCCAACACCGGGGAGCTGTTTTTT.

The J gene is TRBJ1-1, the V gene TRBV12-3 or TRBV12-4; D call uncertain. This CDR3 has 13 amino acids. V lost 2 bases to trimming and J lost 1 base, with 5 bases between them. DNA for the CDR3: TGTGCCAGCAGTTTACAGGAGAACACTGAAGCTTTCTTT. Amino acids: CASSLQENTEAFF.

The CDR3 sequence is CASSLDRGTNEKLFF. CDR3 DNA sequence: TGCGCCAGCAGCTTGGACAGGGGTACTAATGAAAAACTGTTTTTT. The rearrangement uses TRBV5-1 and TRBJ1-4; TRBD1 matches at 7 bases. With V trimmed by 0 bases and J by 2 bases, 1 base remained unmatched. Germline lookup yields CDR1 SGHRS and CDR2 YFSETQ. The CDR3 runs 15 residues.